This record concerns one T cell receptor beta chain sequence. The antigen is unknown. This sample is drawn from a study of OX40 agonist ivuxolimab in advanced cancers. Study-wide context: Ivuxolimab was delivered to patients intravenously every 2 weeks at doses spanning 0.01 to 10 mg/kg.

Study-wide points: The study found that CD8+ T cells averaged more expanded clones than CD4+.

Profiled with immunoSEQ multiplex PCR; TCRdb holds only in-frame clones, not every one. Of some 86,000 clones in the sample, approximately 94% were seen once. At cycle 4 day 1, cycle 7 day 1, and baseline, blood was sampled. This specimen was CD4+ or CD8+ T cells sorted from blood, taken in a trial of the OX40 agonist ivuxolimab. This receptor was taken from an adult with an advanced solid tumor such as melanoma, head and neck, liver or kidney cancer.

In DNA form, the CDR3 reads TGTGCCAGCAGCTTGCTCGGACTGAATTACAATGAGCAGTTCTTC. Translation gives CASSLLGLNYNEQFF. The chain has TRBV5-4 and TRBJ2-1, with D perhaps matching TRBD2 (5 bases). This CDR3 has 15 amino acids. Germline loops: CDR1 SGHNT, CDR2 YYREEE (reference sequence). Trimming removed 1 base at V and 4 bases at J, with 12 bases between.